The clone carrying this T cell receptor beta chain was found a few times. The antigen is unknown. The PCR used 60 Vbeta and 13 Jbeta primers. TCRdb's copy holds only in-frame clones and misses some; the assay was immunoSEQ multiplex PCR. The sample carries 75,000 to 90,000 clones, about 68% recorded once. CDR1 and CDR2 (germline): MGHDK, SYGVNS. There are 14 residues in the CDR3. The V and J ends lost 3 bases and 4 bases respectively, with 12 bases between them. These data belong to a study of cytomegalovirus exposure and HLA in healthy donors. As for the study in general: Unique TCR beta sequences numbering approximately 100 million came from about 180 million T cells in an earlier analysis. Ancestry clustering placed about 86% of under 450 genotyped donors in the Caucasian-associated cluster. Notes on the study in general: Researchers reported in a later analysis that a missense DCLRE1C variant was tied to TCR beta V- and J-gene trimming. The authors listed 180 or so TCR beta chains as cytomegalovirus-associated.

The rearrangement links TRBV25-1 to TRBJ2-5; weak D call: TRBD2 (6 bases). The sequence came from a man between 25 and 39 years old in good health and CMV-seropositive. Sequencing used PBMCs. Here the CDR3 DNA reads TGTGCCAGCAGTGACCTGCGGGGAGGAGAGACCCAGTACTTC. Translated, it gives CASSDLRGGETQYF.